The T cell receptor (beta chain) described here comes from a study of radiation and T cells in renal cell carcinoma. Indicated time point: blood 2 weeks post-SBRT. The treatment is: 15 Gy SBRT to primary tumor, nephrectomy 4 weeks later. Generated by immunoSEQ multiplex PCR, the TCRdb table keeps only in-frame clones and is missing some. Among 150,000 to 160,000 clones listed, approximately 90% were seen once. Sequences were derived from blood, sampled from a patient whose treatment included radiotherapy and nephrectomy. The sequence was obtained from a woman aged 45-60 years with renal cell carcinoma.

The chain's CDR3 is CASSLDGTRGADTQYF. Written as DNA, the CDR3 is TGCGCCAGCAGCCTGGATGGGACTAGGGGGGCAGATACGCAGTATTTT. This chain connects TRBV5-1 to TRBJ2-3, with 8 bases that match TRBD2. Germline values: CDR1 SGHRS, CDR2 YFSETQ. The CDR3 contains 16 residues. V lost 4 bases and J lost 4; bases outside the gene matches: 11.